A selection of T cell receptor beta chains follows, all from one sample in a study of T cell responses to AZD1222 COVID-19 vaccine. Repertoires were generated with immunoSEQ multiplex PCR, while TCRdb's copy carries only in-frame clones and drops some. The sample gives 150,000 to 200,000 clones, 75% to 95% of which show up once; approximately 4.7% is in the top ten. Material: peripheral blood, obtained on day 0 of AZD1222 vaccination. Source of these receptors: an adult in good health. The CDR3 runs from the conserved cysteine through the conserved F or W. A D gene is named only where the DNA matches it firmly. Size values are once, few and many counts, or a class for expanded clones, and some rows have none.

v_call,j_call,clone_size,d_call,cdr3_nt,cdr3_aa
TRBV30,TRBJ1-1,few,.,TGTGCCTGGAGTGTAGACACTGAAGCTTTCTTT,CAWSVDTEAFF
TRBV9,TRBJ2-1,.,TRBD2,TGTGCCAGCAGCGTCTCTAGCGGGAGAGTCCAAAATGAGCAGTTCTTC,CASSVSSGRVQNEQFF
TRBV24-1,TRBJ2-7,.,TRBD1,TGTGCCACCAGTGATGGGGGACAGCCCTACGAGCAGTACTTC,CATSDGGQPYEQYF
TRBV3-1/TRBV3-2,TRBJ2-7,.,TRBD1,TGTGCCAGCAGCCCCCCAAAAGGACAGGGGGCAAACGAGCAGTACTTC,CASSPPKGQGANEQYF
TRBV7-9,TRBJ2-1,.,TRBD2,TGTGCCAGCAGGACGACGGGGGGCTCCTACAATGAGCAGTTCTTC,CASRTTGGSYNEQFF
TRBV24-1,TRBJ2-1,.,TRBD2,TGTGCCACCAGTGATTCGTTTCTAGCGGGGTCACTCTTGACTGAGCAGTTCTTC,CATSDSFLAGSLLTEQFF
TRBV10-1,TRBJ2-2,.,.,TGCGCCAGCAGTTATAACACCGGGGAGCTGTTTTTT,CASSYNTGELFF
TRBV14,TRBJ2-7,.,.,TGTGCCAGCAGCCAAGCGGCCTACGAGCAGTACTTC,CASSQAAYEQYF
TRBV5-1,TRBJ2-5,once,.,TGCGCCAGCAGCTTGGACCCCGGCAGTCAAGAGACCCAGTACTTC,CASSLDPGSQETQYF
TRBV6-5,TRBJ2-7,.,TRBD1,TGTGCCAGCGCCCGGGACAGGGCATCCTACGAGCAGTACTTC,CASARDRASYEQYF
TRBV27,TRBJ2-1,.,.,TGTGCCAGCAGTTTTCAGGGGTCCTACAATGAGCAGTTCTTC,CASSFQGSYNEQFF
TRBV7-9,TRBJ1-3,.,.,TGTGCCAGCAGCTTAGCGCTCGGGCCGGGGACTGGAAACACCATATATTTT,CASSLALGPGTGNTIYF
TRBV9,TRBJ2-3,.,TRBD2,TGTGCCAGCAGCCTCGGGACTAGCGGGTTTGCAGATACGCAGTATTTT,CASSLGTSGFADTQYF
TRBV11-3,TRBJ1-5,.,.,TGTGCCAGCAGCTCCGTCCAGGGGCCCCAGCATTTT,CASSSVQGPQHF
TRBV9,TRBJ2-7,.,TRBD2,TGTGCCAGCAGCGTAGAGGGAGGGCTCGGGGAGCAGTACTTC,CASSVEGGLGEQYF
TRBV29-1,TRBJ1-2,.,.,TGCAGCGTTGATACCAGGGGCAGGAACTATGGCTACACCTTC,CSVDTRGRNYGYTF
TRBV5-6,TRBJ1-2,.,.,TGTGCCAGCAGCTTAGGCGGCGGACTACCCTATGGCTACACCTTC,CASSLGGGLPYGYTF
TRBV4-2,TRBJ2-1,.,.,TGTGCCAGCAGAACCTTTCAGGCTGAGCAGTTCTTC,CASRTFQAEQFF
TRBV9,TRBJ1-6,.,TRBD1,TGTGCCAGCAGCCCCGAGACAGGGGAAAATTCACCCCTCCACTTT,CASSPETGENSPLHF
TRBV6-5,TRBJ1-1,.,.,TGTGCCAGCAGTTACTCGCCGGGAATGAACACTGAAGCTTTCTTT,CASSYSPGMNTEAFF
TRBV7-2,TRBJ2-1,.,TRBD1,TGTGCCAGCAGCTCCAGTACGGCGGGACAGGGGTTCTACAATGAGCAGTTCTTC,CASSSSTAGQGFYNEQFF
TRBV10-1,TRBJ2-1,.,.,TGCGCCAGCAGCCGCGGGTTTAGCTCCTACAATGAGCAGTTCTTC,CASSRGFSSYNEQFF
TRBV18,TRBJ1-1,.,.,TGTGCCAGCTCGCCCGGACGGGAGGAAGCTTTCTTT,CASSPGREEAFF
TRBV7-2,TRBJ1-6,.,.,TGTGCCAGCAGCTTCTCGATCGGATCACCCCTCCACTTT,CASSFSIGSPLHF
TRBV3-1/TRBV3-2,TRBJ2-5,.,.,TGTGCCAGCAGCAAAGAGACCCAGTACTTC,CASSKETQYF
TRBV10-3,TRBJ1-1,.,.,TGTGCCACCAGGGACGGGAACACTGAAGCTTTCTTT,CATRDGNTEAFF
TRBV19,TRBJ1-5,.,.,TGTGCCAGTATGGCGGAGGTTAGCAATCAGCCCCAGCATTTT,CASMAEVSNQPQHF
TRBV12-2,TRBJ2-7,.,.,TGTGCAAGTCGCTTATATTGGCGACGGACCTACGAGCAGTACTTC,CASRLYWRRTYEQYF
TRBV11-3,TRBJ1-4,.,.,TGTGCCAGCAGTCAAACAACCGGCTTTGGAGGGGAAAAACTGTTTTTT,CASSQTTGFGGEKLFF
TRBV5-6,TRBJ2-7,.,.,TGTGCCAGCACCCCCGGGCAGGTCCACGAGCAGTACTTC,CASTPGQVHEQYF
TRBV30,TRBJ1-1,.,.,TGTGCCTGGAGTAAGGTTCGTGAAGCTTTCTTT,CAWSKVREAFF
TRBV11-3,TRBJ2-2,once,TRBD1,TGTGCCAGCAGCTCAGCTCCCGGGACAGGGTACACCGGGGAGCTGTTTTTT,CASSSAPGTGYTGELFF
TRBV6-2/TRBV6-3,TRBJ2-2,.,.,TGTGCCAGCAGTTACTCCTCCGCGACAGGGGAGCTGTTTTTT,CASSYSSATGELFF
TRBV2,TRBJ2-2,.,.,TGTGCCAGCAGGCGGAGCGGGGAGCTGTTTTTT,CASRRSGELFF
TRBV30,TRBJ1-5,.,.,TGTGCCTCCCGGGGGCAGGATCAGCCCCAGCATTTT,CASRGQDQPQHF
TRBV28,TRBJ2-3,.,.,TGTGCCAGCAGCGCTCCCAGGGCCACAGATACGCAGTATTTT,CASSAPRATDTQYF
TRBV28,TRBJ2-1,.,TRBD1,TGTGCCAGCAGTCCCCCGGGACAGGGCAATGAGCAGTTCTTC,CASSPPGQGNEQFF